This TCR beta chain was sequenced for a study of PD-L1 blockade in urothelial cancer. Study as a whole: Blood underwent analysis 3 weeks (second dose) and 6 weeks after treatment began. General observations from the study: Pretreatment clonality of the blood TCR repertoire below the median was predictive of superior survival.

Comment on this clone: As yet, its antigen is unknown.

The V and J ends lost 1 base and 0 bases, in that order; junction bases with no gene match: 5. The germline V gene encodes CDR1 MGHRA and CDR2 YSYEKL. CDR3 length: 17 residues. The data were produced by immunoSEQ multiplex PCR, yet TCRdb's version contains in-frame clones alone and is incomplete. Altogether roughly 56,000 clones are present, around 79% being singletons, with the ten largest covering around 4.5%. The V call is TRBV4-1, the J call TRBJ2-2; TRBD2 matches at 7 bases. The sequence came from an older man with urothelial cancer. This material consisted of PBMCs, taken around atezolizumab (anti-PD-L1) treatment. The CDR3 is CASSQALAEANTGELFF. The CDR3 coding sequence is TGCGCCAGCAGCCAAGCCCTAGCGGAGGCGAACACCGGGGAGCTGTTTTTT.